Listed below are T cell receptor beta chains from one sample, sequenced in a study of cytomegalovirus exposure and HLA in healthy donors. Generated by immunoSEQ multiplex PCR, the TCRdb table keeps only in-frame clones and is missing some. The sample has 150,000 to 200,000 clones. The material sequenced was PBMCs. The receptors were sampled from a woman between 18 and 29 years old in good health and CMV-seropositive. The CDR3 runs from the conserved cysteine through the conserved F or W. A D gene is named only where the DNA matches it firmly.

D,V,J,DNA,CDR3
TRBD1,TRBV6-1,TRBJ2-2,TGTGCCAGCAGTGTGCGACAGGGGGCAGTCGGGGAGCTGTTTTTT,CASSVRQGAVGELFF
-,TRBV5-1,TRBJ2-1,TGCGCCAGCAGCCTCAGCGCGCCGTCCTACAATGAGCAGTTCTTC,CASSLSAPSYNEQFF
TRBD2,TRBV15,TRBJ2-1,TGTGCCACCAGCAGAGATGGGGGACTAGCGGGGAGAGAGCAGTTCTTC,CATSRDGGLAGREQFF
TRBD2,TRBV5-1,TRBJ2-1,TGCGCCAGCAGCTCGGGACTAGCGGGAGTATACAATGAGCAGTTCTTC,CASSSGLAGVYNEQFF
-,TRBV11-1,TRBJ2-2,TGTGCCAGCAGCTTACCAGGGGCGGTCGGGGAGCTGTTTTTT,CASSLPGAVGELFF
TRBD2,TRBV10-3,TRBJ2-4,TGTGCCATCAGTGAGGTGAAGCGGGATACTTACAAAAACATTCAGTACTTC,CAISEVKRDTYKNIQYF
-,TRBV5-1,TRBJ2-5,TGCGCCAGCAGCGCACCGTCGGCACAAGAGGCCCAGTACTTC,CASSAPSAQEAQYF
TRBD2,TRBV7-2,TRBJ2-5,TGTGCCAGCAGCCGTCTTTCCGGGACTAGCGGCGGAGAGACCCAGTACTTC,CASSRLSGTSGGETQYF
TRBD1,TRBV2,TRBJ2-2,TGTGCCAGCTCCAGGGACAGGGGATACGCCGGGGAGCTGTTTTTT,CASSRDRGYAGELFF
-,TRBV5-1,TRBJ2-3,TGCGCCAGCAGCTTGACTAGTACCACAGATACGCAGTATTTT,CASSLTSTTDTQYF
-,TRBV7-2,TRBJ1-5,TGTGCCAGCAGCTTAGCGGTCGGGGTTCCCCAGCCCCAGCATTTT,CASSLAVGVPQPQHF
TRBD1,TRBV10-3,TRBJ1-1,TGTGCCATCAGGGTCGACAGGGAGGTTGGAGCTTTCTTT,CAIRVDREVGAFF
-,TRBV12-5,TRBJ1-1,TGTGCTATTAGAGACAGTGCGGGAACTGAAGCTTTCTTT,CAIRDSAGTEAFF
-,TRBV5-4,TRBJ2-3,TGTGCCAGCAGTTCATTCAAGCTAGCAACAGATACGCAGTATTTT,CASSSFKLATDTQYF
TRBD2,TRBV2,TRBJ2-7,TGTGCCAGCAGTGAAAGGACCCGGGGGGGGCAGTACTTC,CASSERTRGGQYF
-,TRBV14,TRBJ2-1,TGTGCCAGCAGGGCCAGCTCCTACAATGAGCAGTTCTTC,CASRASSYNEQFF
TRBD1,TRBV9,TRBJ2-5,TGTGCCAGCAGCGTAGCTACAGGGGAAGAGACCCAGTACTTC,CASSVATGEETQYF
-,TRBV18,TRBJ1-2,TGTGCCAGCTCACCACCGTCGGGGGACTATGGCTACACCTTC,CASSPPSGDYGYTF
TRBD2,TRBV5-1,TRBJ2-1,TGCGCCAGCAGGGGATTAGCGGGACTGGTCAATGAGCAGTTCTTC,CASRGLAGLVNEQFF
TRBD1,TRBV10-3,TRBJ1-1,TGTGCCATCAATAGCAACCAGGGGGTGGGCACTGAAGCTTTCTTT,CAINSNQGVGTEAFF
TRBD1,TRBV30,TRBJ1-5,TGTGCCTGGAGCGTGACAGGGCTTAATCAGCCCCAGCATTTT,CAWSVTGLNQPQHF
-,TRBV6-1,TRBJ1-3,TGTGCCAGCAGTGACAGGGACTCTGGAAACACCATATATTTT,CASSDRDSGNTIYF
-,TRBV7-3,TRBJ1-1,TGTGCCAGCAGCTCTACAGGGTTAATGAACACTGAAGCTTTCTTT,CASSSTGLMNTEAFF
-,TRBV2,TRBJ2-1,TGTGCCAGCTTGGGGACTCCCTGGGATGAGCAGTTCTTC,CASLGTPWDEQFF
-,TRBV5-6,TRBJ2-3,TGTGCCAGCAGCTTGGGTCTTAGCACAGATACGCAGTATTTT,CASSLGLSTDTQYF
TRBD2,TRBV7-9,TRBJ2-3,TGTGCCATCACTAGCGGGGGGGCCAGAGATACGCAGTATTTT,CAITSGGARDTQYF
-,TRBV15,TRBJ2-5,TGTGCCACCAGCAGAGATTTGGGCGAGACCCAGTACTTC,CATSRDLGETQYF